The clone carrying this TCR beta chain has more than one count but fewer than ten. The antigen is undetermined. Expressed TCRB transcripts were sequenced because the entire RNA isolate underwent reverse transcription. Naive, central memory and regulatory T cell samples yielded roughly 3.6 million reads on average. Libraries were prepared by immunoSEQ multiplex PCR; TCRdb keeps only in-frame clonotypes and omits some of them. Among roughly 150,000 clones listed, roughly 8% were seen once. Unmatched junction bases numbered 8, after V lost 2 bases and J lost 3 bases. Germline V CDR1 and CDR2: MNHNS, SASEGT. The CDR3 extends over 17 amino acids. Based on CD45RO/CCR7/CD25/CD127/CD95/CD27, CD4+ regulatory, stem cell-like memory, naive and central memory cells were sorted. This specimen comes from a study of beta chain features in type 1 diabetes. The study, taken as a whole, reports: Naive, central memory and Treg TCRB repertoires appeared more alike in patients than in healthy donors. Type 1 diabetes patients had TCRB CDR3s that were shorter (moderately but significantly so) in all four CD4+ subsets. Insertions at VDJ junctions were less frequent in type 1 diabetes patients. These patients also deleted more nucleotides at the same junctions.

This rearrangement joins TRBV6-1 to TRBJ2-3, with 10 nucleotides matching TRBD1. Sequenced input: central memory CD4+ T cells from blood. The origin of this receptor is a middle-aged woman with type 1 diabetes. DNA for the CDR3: TGTGCCAGCAGTGAACGACAGGGGGCAATTGGGACAGATACGCAGTATTTT. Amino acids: CASSERQGAIGTDTQYF.